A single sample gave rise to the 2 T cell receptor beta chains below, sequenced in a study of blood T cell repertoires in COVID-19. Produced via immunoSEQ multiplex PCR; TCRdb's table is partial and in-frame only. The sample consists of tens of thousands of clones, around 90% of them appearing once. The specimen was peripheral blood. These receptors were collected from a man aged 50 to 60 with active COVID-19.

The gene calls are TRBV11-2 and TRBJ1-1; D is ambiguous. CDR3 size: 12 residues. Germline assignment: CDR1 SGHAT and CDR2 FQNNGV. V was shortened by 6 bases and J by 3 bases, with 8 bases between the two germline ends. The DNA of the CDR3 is TGTGCCAGCAGTTTCTATGACACTGAAGCTTTCTTT. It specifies CASSFYDTEAFF.

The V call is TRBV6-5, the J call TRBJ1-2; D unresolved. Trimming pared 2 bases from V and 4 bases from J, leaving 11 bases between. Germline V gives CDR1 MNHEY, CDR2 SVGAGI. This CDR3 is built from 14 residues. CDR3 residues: CASSYRSIGYGYTF. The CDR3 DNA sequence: TGTGCCAGCAGTTACCGGAGTATCGGCTATGGCTACACCTTC.